This is a list of T cell receptor beta chains from one sample in a study of control samples from healthy donors and cancer patients. Profiled with immunoSEQ multiplex PCR; TCRdb holds only in-frame clones, not every one. The top ten clones hold about 3.4% of a sample with around 130,000 clones, roughly 84% of them seen once. What was sequenced was blood. These receptors were taken from a man in his forties or fifties in good health. CDR3s include the opening cysteine and the closing phenylalanine or tryptophan. The D gene is left open where the match is weak. Size values are once, few and many counts, or a class for expanded clones, and some rows have none.

-	TRBV24-1	-	TRBJ1-5	TGTGCCACCAGTGATTTGAATAGCAATCAGCCCCAGCATTTT	CATSDLNSNQPQHF
-	TRBV5-1	TRBD2	TRBJ2-3	TGCGCCAGCAGCTTTTCGACTAGCGGGGGGGCCGGTGGAGATACGCAGTATTTT	CASSFSTSGGAGGDTQYF
-	TRBV5-1	-	TRBJ1-5	TGCGCCAGCAGTGAATCTGGGGGAATACATCAGCCCCAGCATTTT	CASSESGGIHQPQHF
-	TRBV7-8	TRBD2	TRBJ2-7	TGTGCGTCTTCTAGCGGTAGCTCCTACGAGCAGTACTTC	CASSSGSSYEQYF
-	TRBV9	-	TRBJ2-6	TGTGCCAGCAGCGTAAACCCCCTTTCTGGGGCCAACGTCCTGACTTTC	CASSVNPLSGANVLTF
-	TRBV5-1	-	TRBJ1-3	TGCGCCAGCAGTTCCCGGCCAGGGAGTTGGTCTGTGGGACACACCATATATTTT	CASSSRPGSWSVGHTIYF
-	TRBV3-1/TRBV3-2	TRBD1	TRBJ1-1	TGTGCCAGCAGCCAAGTTAACAGGGGGAACACTGAAGCTTTCTTT	CASSQVNRGNTEAFF
-	TRBV3-1/TRBV3-2	-	TRBJ1-2	TGTGCCAGCAGCCAAGTTGGAGCGCATGGCTACACCTTC	CASSQVGAHGYTF
few	TRBV6-6	-	TRBJ2-3	TGTGCCACGCGTCGGATCGGGTCCTCTAGCACAGATACGCAGTATTTT	CATRRIGSSSTDTQYF
-	TRBV30	-	TRBJ2-5	TGTGCCTGGAAGTCGCAAGAGACCCAGTACTTC	CAWKSQETQYF
-	TRBV30	-	TRBJ1-5	TGTGCCTGGAGTGTGGGGGCAGACAATCAGCCCCAGCATTTT	CAWSVGADNQPQHF
-	TRBV5-4	TRBD2	TRBJ2-1	TGTGCCAGCAGCTTAAGGGCTAGCGGGGGGGTGGTCAATGAGCAGTTCTTC	CASSLRASGGVVNEQFF
-	TRBV5-4	-	TRBJ1-3	TGTGCCAGCAGTCTCGAGATCTCTGGAAACACCATATATTTT	CASSLEISGNTIYF
few	TRBV15	-	TRBJ1-5	TGTGCCACCAGCAGAGGTGCCCCGGACCCGAAATTGCATTTT	CATSRGAPDPKLHF
-	TRBV9	-	TRBJ2-7	TGTGCCAGCAGCATTGAAGCGGAACCCTACGAGCAGTACTTC	CASSIEAEPYEQYF
few	TRBV15	TRBD2	TRBJ2-1	TGTGCCACCAGCAAGACTAGCGGGGGGAATGAGCAGTTCTTC	CATSKTSGGNEQFF
-	TRBV7-8	-	TRBJ2-1	TGTGCCAGCAGCCCCCAGGGGCAATACTCCTACAATGAGCAGTTCTTC	CASSPQGQYSYNEQFF
-	TRBV27	-	TRBJ2-7	TGTGCCAGCAGTTTTCGTTTCTCCTACGAGCAGTACTTC	CASSFRFSYEQYF
-	TRBV6-5	-	TRBJ2-3	TGTGCCAGCAGTTACTCTTGGAACACAGATACGCAGTATTTT	CASSYSWNTDTQYF
-	TRBV30	-	TRBJ1-5	TGTGCCTGGAGTGCGCTGTTAAGCAATCAGCCCCAGCATTTT	CAWSALLSNQPQHF
once	TRBV6-6	TRBD1	TRBJ2-3	TGTGCCAGCAGAAGGGGACAGGGTTTAGATACGCAGTATTTT	CASRRGQGLDTQYF
-	TRBV20-1	-	TRBJ2-7	TGCAGTGCTAGTCCCGGACCCTACGAGCAGTACTTC	CSASPGPYEQYF